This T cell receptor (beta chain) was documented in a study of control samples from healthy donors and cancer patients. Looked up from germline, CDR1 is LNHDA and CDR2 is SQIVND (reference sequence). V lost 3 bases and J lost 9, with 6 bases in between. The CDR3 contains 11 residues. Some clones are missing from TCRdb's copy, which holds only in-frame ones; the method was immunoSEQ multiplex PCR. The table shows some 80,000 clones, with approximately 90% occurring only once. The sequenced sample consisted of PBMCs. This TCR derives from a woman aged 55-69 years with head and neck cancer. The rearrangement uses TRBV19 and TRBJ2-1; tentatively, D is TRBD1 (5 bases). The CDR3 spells CASSMGREQFF. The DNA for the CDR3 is TGTGCCAGTAGTATGGGGCGTGAGCAGTTCTTC.